The rows below give T cell receptor beta chains drawn from one sample of a study of tumour-infiltrating T cells in Burkitt lymphoma. TCRdb's copy holds only in-frame clones and misses some; the assay was immunoSEQ multiplex PCR. The table has approximately 3,700 clones, under 25% seen once. The specimen sequenced was tumor tissue. Receptor source: a human donor with Burkitt lymphoma. Both conserved end residues are part of each CDR3. The D gene is left open where the match is weak. The size field is filled for only some rows; it gives once, few, many or a size class.

j_gene,d_gene,v_gene,abundance,CDR3nt,CDR3aa
TRBJ2-2,NA,TRBV19,few,TGTGCCAGTAGTACCCCGTCCGGGGAGCTGTTTTTT,CASSTPSGELFF
TRBJ1-3,TRBD1,TRBV7-9,NA,TGTGCCAGCAGCTTAGTAGGACAGGGGATGTCGTCGTCTGGAAACACCATATATTTT,CASSLVGQGMSSSGNTIYF
TRBJ2-1,TRBD2,TRBV18,few,TGTGCCAGCTCAACGGGACTAGAGGGCCGAGAGCAGTTCTTC,CASSTGLEGREQFF
TRBJ2-1,NA,TRBV18,few,TGTGCCAGCTCACCGGGGAGCAACAATGAGCAGTTCTTC,CASSPGSNNEQFF
TRBJ2-5,TRBD1,TRBV2,few,TGTGCTAGCAGTACCGAAGGACAGGCCACTGGAGAGACCCAGTACTTC,CASSTEGQATGETQYF
TRBJ1-3,TRBD1,TRBV7-6,NA,TGTGCCAGCAGCCCTGACAGGGGGCTTGGAAACACCATATATTTT,CASSPDRGLGNTIYF
TRBJ2-5,NA,TRBV12-2,few,TGTGCAAGTCGCTTCGGGAATGGACAGCAAGAGACCCAGTACTTC,CASRFGNGQQETQYF
TRBJ2-7,TRBD1,TRBV28,few,TGTGCCAGCAGTGCCACAGGGGGCTACGAGCAGTACTTC,CASSATGGYEQYF
TRBJ2-7,NA,TRBV18,NA,TGTGCCAGCTCACCAGTGGGCACCTACGAGCAGTACTTC,CASSPVGTYEQYF
TRBJ2-5,NA,TRBV5-1,NA,TGCGCCAGCACCGAACAGGGTTTACAAGAGACCCAGTACTTC,CASTEQGLQETQYF
TRBJ1-5,TRBD1,TRBV5-6,NA,TGTGCCAGCAGCATTACAGGGGGGTATAGCAATCAGCCCCAGCATTTT,CASSITGGYSNQPQHF
TRBJ2-2,NA,TRBV5-1,few,TGCGCCAGCAGCCCGGACAGTCAGAACACCGGGGAGCTGTTTTTT,CASSPDSQNTGELFF
TRBJ2-1,NA,TRBV2,few,TGTGCCAGCACCGGTGTGGGCCTCTCCTACAATGAGCAGTTCTTC,CASTGVGLSYNEQFF
TRBJ2-1,NA,TRBV18,few,TGTGCCAGCTCACCTTCTACGTACAGGGACTACAATGAGCAGTTCTTC,CASSPSTYRDYNEQFF
TRBJ1-1,TRBD1,TRBV5-4,NA,TGTGCCAGCGCACAAAAAGGGGGCTTCACTGAAGCTTTCTTT,CASAQKGGFTEAFF
TRBJ1-1,TRBD1,TRBV5-5,NA,TGTGCCAGCAGCTCTCCGGGACAGGCTCGTCCTGAAGCTTTCTTT,CASSSPGQARPEAFF
TRBJ1-4,TRBD1,TRBV4-3,NA,TGCGCCAGCAGCCTGGCGTCCAGGACAGGGCCTGAAAAACTGTTTTTT,CASSLASRTGPEKLFF
TRBJ2-3,NA,TRBV5-1,NA,TGCGCCAGCAGCTTGCCCAGGGTGGGGGGCACAGATACGCAGTATTTT,CASSLPRVGGTDTQYF
TRBJ2-5,NA,TRBV19,few,TGTGCCAGTAGTATAGATCTCGAGCAAGAGACCCAGTACTTC,CASSIDLEQETQYF
TRBJ1-1,NA,TRBV13,NA,TGTGCCAGCAGCTTACTGAACACTGAAGCTTTCTTT,CASSLLNTEAFF
TRBJ1-2,NA,TRBV25-1,few,TGTGCCAGCAGTCTGTTGGGTGGCTACACCTTC,CASSLLGGYTF
TRBJ2-5,TRBD2,TRBV2,NA,TGTGCCAGCAGGGGGACTAGCTCTGAGACCCAGTACTTC,CASRGTSSETQYF
TRBJ2-2,NA,TRBV11-2,NA,TGTGCCAGCAGCTCCCCGGTCGGGCTTAACCGGGAGCTGTTTTTT,CASSSPVGLNRELFF
TRBJ2-5,NA,TRBV9,few,TGTGCCAGCAGCGTCGGGAGAGAGGAGACCCAGTACTTC,CASSVGREETQYF
TRBJ1-4,NA,TRBV9,few,TGTGCCAGCAGCGTACGGGCCGCTAATGAAAAACTGTTTTTT,CASSVRAANEKLFF
TRBJ1-1,NA,TRBV5-4,few,TGTGCCAGCAGCTTGACGTCCAGGGGTTCCACTGAAGCTTTCTTT,CASSLTSRGSTEAFF
TRBJ1-2,NA,TRBV7-9,few,TGTGCCGGCTACGTAGTAGGGTTCAACTATGGCTACACCTTC,CAGYVVGFNYGYTF
TRBJ1-1,TRBD1,TRBV9,NA,TGTGCCAGCAGTCTGGGGGACAGTCATGGAGCTTTCTTT,CASSLGDSHGAFF